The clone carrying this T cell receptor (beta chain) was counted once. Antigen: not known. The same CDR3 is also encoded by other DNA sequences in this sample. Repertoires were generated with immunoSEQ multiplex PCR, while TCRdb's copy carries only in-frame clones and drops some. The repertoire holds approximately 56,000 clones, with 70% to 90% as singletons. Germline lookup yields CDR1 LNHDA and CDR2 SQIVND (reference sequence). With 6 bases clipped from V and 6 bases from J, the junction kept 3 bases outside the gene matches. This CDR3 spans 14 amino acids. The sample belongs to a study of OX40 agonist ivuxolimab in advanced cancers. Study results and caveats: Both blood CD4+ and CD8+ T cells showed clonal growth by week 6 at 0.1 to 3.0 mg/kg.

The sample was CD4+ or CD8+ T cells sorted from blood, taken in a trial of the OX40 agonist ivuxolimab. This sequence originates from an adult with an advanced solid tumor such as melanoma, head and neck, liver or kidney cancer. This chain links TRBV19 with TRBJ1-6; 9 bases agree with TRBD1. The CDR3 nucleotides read TGTGCCAGTAGCCAGACAGGGGGTAATTCACCCCTCCACTTT. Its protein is CASSQTGGNSPLHF.